Following are 25 T cell receptor beta chains from one sample sequenced in a study of radiation and T cells in renal cell carcinoma. Regarding time point: baseline pretreatment blood. Treatment reported: 15 Gy SBRT to primary tumor, nephrectomy 4 weeks later. The method was immunoSEQ multiplex PCR; TCRdb's version includes in-frame clones alone and lacks a portion of them. Among some 120,000 clones, roughly 80% were seen once, and the ten largest hold approximately 3%. The sequences come from blood, collected from a patient whose treatment included radiotherapy and nephrectomy. These receptors were obtained from a woman aged 55-69 years with renal cell carcinoma.

The genes are TRBV4-1 and TRBJ2-7; either TRBD1 or TRBD2 may fit D (5 bases each). The V end was cut by 0 bases, the J end by 1 base, with 10 bases between. Germline values: CDR1 MGHRA, CDR2 YSYEKL. The CDR3 extends over 15 amino acids. CDR3 sequence reads: CASSQDEGQSYEQYF. The CDR3 DNA reads as TGCGCCAGCAGCCAAGATGAGGGGCAGTCCTACGAGCAGTACTTC.

The V gene is TRBV28, the J gene TRBJ1-5, with 8 bases matching TRBD1. The germline gives CDR1 MDHEN, CDR2 SYDVKM. Trimming cost V 2 bases and J 6 bases; bases outside gene matches: 3. The CDR3 is 14 amino acids. As DNA, the CDR3 is TGTGCCAGCAGTTTACGGGACAGGATTCAGCCCCAGCATTTT. This codes for CASSLRDRIQPQHF. Combining the CDR3 with reference TRBV28 and TRBJ1-5 gives the whole variable domain DVKVTQSSRYLVKRTGEKVFLECVQDMDHENMFWYRQDPGLGLRLIYFSYDVKMKEKGDIPEGYSVSREKKERFSLILESASTNQTSMYLCASSLRDRIQPQHFGDGTRLSIL.

V gene TRBV6-5 combines with J gene TRBJ2-3, with D maybe TRBD2 (5 bases). The germline V and J ends were trimmed by 6 bases and 9 bases, with 13 bases remaining between them. Germline V gene lookup returns CDR1 MNHEY and CDR2 SVGAGI. The CDR3 runs to 12 residues. CDR3: CASRRGRETQYF. The CDR3 bases are TGTGCCAGCAGACGCGGACGGGAAACGCAGTATTTT.

This clone was picked up one time. The chain is built from TRBV9 and TRBJ2-3; TRBD2 agrees at 11 bases. J gave up 6 bases and V 4 bases, and 4 bases lay outside the gene matches. Germline CDR1 and CDR2: SGDLS and YYNGEE. The CDR3 has 14 amino acids. The CDR3 protein is CASSSGTSGDTQYF. The CDR3 region has the DNA TGTGCCAGCAGCTCGGGGACTAGCGGTGATACGCAGTATTTT.

The chain links TRBV15 to TRBJ2-1, with TRBD1 as a possible D gene (5 bases). Germline V CDR1 and CDR2: LNHNV, YYDKDF (reference sequence). This CDR3 has 15 residues. Trimming pared 1 base from V and 3 bases from J, leaving 10 bases between. CDR3 nucleotides: TGTGCCACCAGCAGAGCGTCAGGGTACTACAATGAGCAGTTCTTC. Translation: CATSRASGYYNEQFF.

This chain uses TRBV5-8 with TRBJ1-1; a possible D gene is TRBD1 (5 bases). This CDR3 is built from 15 residues. Germline CDR1 SGHTS, CDR2 YDEGEE. With 2 bases removed from V and 4 bases from J, the gap between germline ends came to 15 bases. The CDR3 DNA sequence: TGTGCCAGCAGCTTTGCGGACATGGCACGCACTGAAGCTTTCTTT. This encodes CASSFADMARTEAFF.

DNA of the CDR3: TGTGCCAGCAGCCTCGAAGGAGACACTGAAGCTTTCTTT. The encoded protein is CASSLEGDTEAFF. The chain couples TRBV6-4 to TRBJ1-1; D not certain. The CDR3 spans 13 residues. Per germline, CDR1 MRHNA and CDR2 SNTAGT. The V end lost 6 bases, the J end lost 3 bases, and 11 bases lay between the germline ends.

The V call is TRBV28, the J call TRBJ2-2; D is undetermined. Trimming stripped 3 bases from V and 4 bases from J, with 6 bases between. Germline V gene sequence: CDR1 MDHEN, CDR2 SYDVKM. The CDR3 spans 13 residues. The CDR3 bases are TGTGCCAGCAGTTTTGGGTCCACCGGGGAGCTGTTTTTT. Its translation is CASSFGSTGELFF.

The chain employs TRBV9 and TRBJ2-5; D remains ambiguous. V shed 2 bases and J shed 4 bases, with 6 bases lying between them. The CDR3 contains 12 residues. Germline V gene lookup returns CDR1 SGDLS and CDR2 YYNGEE. In DNA, the CDR3 is TGTGCCAGCAGCGTTTACTCAGAGACCCAGTACTTC. It translates to CASSVYSETQYF.

The rearrangement joins TRBV19 to TRBJ1-1; no definite D call. CDR3 length: 14 amino acids. Germline CDR1 is LNHDA and CDR2 is SQIVND (reference sequence). Trimming pared 3 bases from V and 0 bases from J, leaving 8 bases between. CDR3 region: CASSMSELNTEAFF. CDR3 nucleotides: TGTGCCAGTAGTATGAGTGAATTGAACACTGAAGCTTTCTTT. Variable domain in full (rest from reference TRBV19 and TRBJ1-1): DGGITQSPKYLFRKEGQNVTLSCEQNLNHDAMYWYRQDPGQGLRLIYYSQIVNDFQKGDIAEGYSVSREKKESFPLTVTSAQKNPTAFYLCASSMSELNTEAFFGQGTRLTVV.

This sequence joins TRBV5-8 and TRBJ2-5; 9 bases fit TRBD1. Germline V gene data show CDR1 as SGHTS and CDR2 as YDEGEE. The V gene end was trimmed by 4 bases and the J gene end by 3 bases; junction bases not matched to a gene: 7. The CDR3 has 15 residues. The DNA of the CDR3 is TGTGCCAGCAGCAGGGAGGGACAGGGAAAAGAGACCCAGTACTTC. Amino acids: CASSREGQGKETQYF.

The chain recombines TRBV7-3 with TRBJ2-1; 7 bases are shared with TRBD1. Germline CDR1 and CDR2: SGHTA and FQGTGA. Trimming at V came to 5 bases and at J to 0 bases, leaving 7 bases not matched to a gene. The CDR3 loop spans 16 amino acids. DNA for the CDR3: TGTGCCAGCAGCCAGCAGGGACAGAGCTCCTACAATGAGCAGTTCTTC. Amino acids: CASSQQGQSSYNEQFF.

The chain combines TRBV20-1 with TRBJ2-7; 7 nucleotides line up with TRBD2. This CDR3 spans 11 amino acids. Germline trimming cut 5 bases from V and 3 bases from J; bases unmatched to any gene: 1. Germline V lookup: CDR1 DFQATT, CDR2 SNEGSKA (reference sequence). CDR3 sequence reads: CSAGRGYEQYF. CDR3 coding DNA: TGCAGTGCTGGGAGGGGCTACGAGCAGTACTTC.

J is TRBJ1-3 and V is TRBV2; 7 nucleotides agree with TRBD1. Germline values: CDR1 SNHLY, CDR2 FYNNEI. This CDR3 contains 17 residues. With V trimmed by 7 bases and J by 0 bases, 12 bases remained unmatched. The CDR3 here is CASTPPWGQTSGNTIYF. The CDR3 DNA is TGTGCCAGCACCCCCCCGTGGGGACAGACCTCTGGAAACACCATATATTTT.

This clone has just a few counts. The CDR3 nucleotides read TGTGCCAGCAGGGAATTTCCGACTAGCGTCTCCTACAATGAGCAGTTCTTC. The encoded protein is CASREFPTSVSYNEQFF. This rearrangement joins TRBV27 to TRBJ2-1; 8 bases fit TRBD2. Trimming took 6 bases from V and 0 from J; bases not matched to a gene: 10. The CDR3 runs 17 residues. CDR1 MNHEY and CDR2 SMNVEV come from the germline V gene (reference sequence).

V gene TRBV5-1 combines with J gene TRBJ1-2; 10 bases match TRBD1. The V gene end was trimmed by 2 bases and the J gene end by 4 bases; junction bases not matched to a gene: 11. From germline, CDR1 is SGHRS and CDR2 YFSETQ. This CDR3 is built from 17 residues. The CDR3 DNA is TGCGCCAGCAGCTTCATTAATGGTCGACAGGGGGCCTATGGCTACACCTTC. Its translation is CASSFINGRQGAYGYTF.

The chain couples TRBV7-2 to TRBJ1-4; 7 bases match TRBD1. The germline V gene has CDR1 SGHTA and CDR2 FQGNSA. V dropped 5 bases and J dropped 5; count of bases not matched to a gene: 11. This CDR3 has 16 amino acids. The CDR3 coding sequence is TGTGCCAGCAGCGAACAGGGGCAGCCCGGAAATGAAAAACTGTTTTTT. Protein sequence: CASSEQGQPGNEKLFF. The full variable domain, with the rest looked up from reference TRBV7-2 and TRBJ1-4, is GAGVSQSPSNKVTEKGKDVELRCDPISGHTALYWYRQSLGQGLEFLIYFQGNSAPDKSGLPSDRFSAERTGGSVSTLTIQRTQQEDSAVYLCASSEQGQPGNEKLFFGSGTQLSVL.

The V and J genes are TRBV25-1 and TRBJ2-3; the match to TRBD2 covers 13 bases. CDR3 length: 17 amino acids. Germline V CDR1 and CDR2: MGHDK, SYGVNS. V was pared by 0 bases and J by 9 bases, with 9 bases of the junction left unmatched. The CDR3 protein is CASSEYKTSGGRGTQYF. The CDR3 coding sequence is TGTGCCAGCAGTGAATATAAGACTAGCGGGGGGCGGGGAACGCAGTATTTT.

This clone has more than one count but fewer than ten. The V call is TRBV14, the J call TRBJ1-1; D remains ambiguous. CDR1 is SGHDN, CDR2 FVKESK, per germline. Trimming removed 4 bases at V and 6 bases at J, with 15 bases between. This CDR3 region has 14 residues. The chain's CDR3 is CASSPRLGRAEAFF. DNA of the CDR3: TGTGCCAGCAGCCCCCGACTGGGAAGAGCTGAAGCTTTCTTT. Drawing the rest from reference TRBV14 and TRBJ1-1, the complete variable domain is EAGVTQFPSHSVIEKGQTVTLRCDPISGHDNLYWYRRVMGKEIKFLLHFVKESKQDESGMPNNRFLAERTGGTYSTLKVQPAELEDSGVYFCASSPRLGRAEAFFGQGTRLTVV.

The rearrangement uses TRBV10-3 and TRBJ1-4; 7 nucleotides align to TRBD1. The germline V gene has CDR1 ENHRY and CDR2 SYGVKD. The CDR3 consists of 17 residues. The V segment lost 0 bases and the J segment 0 bases; nucleotides outside the gene matches: 4. The CDR3 nucleotides are TGTGCCATCAGTGAGTCCAGGGGGACCGCAACTAATGAAAAACTGTTTTTT. It encodes CAISESRGTATNEKLFF.

The chain employs TRBV7-9 and TRBJ1-1, with 8 bases identical to TRBD1. V shed 7 bases, J shed 3 bases, and the junction held 13 bases outside the gene matches. Per the germline V gene, CDR1 is SEHNR and CDR2 is FQNEAQ (reference sequence). The length of the CDR3 is 16 residues. The CDR3 here is CASTRRQGRVDTEAFF. The CDR3 DNA is TGTGCCAGCACACGACGACAGGGGCGAGTGGACACTGAAGCTTTCTTT.

This clone is a singleton in its sample. The V and J genes are TRBV2 and TRBJ1-1, with D perhaps TRBD1 (6 bases). Germline values: CDR1 SNHLY, CDR2 FYNNEI. The CDR3 is made up of 13 amino acids. V lost 6 bases to trimming and J lost 3 bases, with 11 bases between them. This chain's CDR3 is CASSGRGYTEAFF. In nucleotides, the CDR3 is TGTGCCAGCAGCGGCAGGGGATACACTGAAGCTTTCTTT.

V usage is TRBV9 and J usage is TRBJ2-7, with TRBD2 identical over 11 bases. V lost 0 bases to trimming and J lost 4 bases; unmatched junction nucleotides: 3. Germline CDR1 and CDR2: SGDLS and YYNGEE. This CDR3 comprises 15 residues. CDR3 sequence (DNA): TGTGCCAGCAGCGTAGGAGCTAGCGGGAGGTACGAGCAGTACTTC. This translates into CASSVGASGRYEQYF.

The J gene is TRBJ1-5, the V gene TRBV11-2, with D unclear. The CDR3 is 12 residues long. Germline assignment: CDR1 SGHAT and CDR2 FQNNGV. Trimming removed 0 bases at V and 9 bases at J, with 6 bases between. Written as DNA, the CDR3 is TGTGCCAGCAGCTTAGAGGTGGGGCCCCAGCATTTT. Translation gives CASSLEVGPQHF.

The J gene is TRBJ1-5, the V gene TRBV4-1; D is possibly TRBD1 (6 bases). CDR1 MGHRA and CDR2 YSYEKL come from the germline V gene. V dropped 3 bases and J dropped 7 bases, with 10 bases sitting between them. The CDR3 runs 13 residues. The CDR3 sequence is CASSQTGGQPQHF. In DNA form, the CDR3 reads TGCGCCAGCAGCCAGACAGGTGGGCAGCCCCAGCATTTT.